What follows are 26 T cell receptor beta chains derived from one specimen sequenced in a study of blood T cell repertoires in COVID-19. Libraries were prepared by immunoSEQ multiplex PCR; TCRdb keeps only in-frame clonotypes and omits some of them. Found here are over 95,000 clones, roughly 84% of them singletons; the top ten hold less than 3.5%. Sequences were obtained from peripheral blood. Receptors originate from a man aged 40-50 years with acute or convalescent COVID-19.

CDR3 residues: CSASRGGKAFF. CDR3 sequence (DNA): TGCAGTGCTAGCCGGGGGGGAAAAGCTTTCTTT. The chain uses TRBV20-1 and TRBJ1-1, with TRBD1 as a possible D gene (5 bases). V was clipped by 3 bases and J by 9 bases, with 11 bases between them. Per germline, CDR1 DFQATT and CDR2 SNEGSKA (reference sequence). CDR3 length: 11 residues.

This chain links TRBV18 with TRBJ2-3; 8 positions match TRBD1. The V gene end was trimmed by 5 bases and the J gene end by 10 bases; junction bases not matched to a gene: 8. CDR1 and CDR2 (germline): KGHSH, LQKENI. This CDR3 is 13 amino acids long. This CDR3 is CASSGQGEMAQYF. The CDR3 DNA reads as TGTGCCAGCTCAGGACAGGGCGAGATGGCGCAGTATTTT.

This clone has at least ten counts. The chain couples TRBV15 to TRBJ1-3; tentatively, D is TRBD1 (5 bases). This CDR3 region has 12 residues. Germline V gene lookup returns CDR1 LNHNV and CDR2 YYDKDF (reference sequence). V lost 8 bases and J lost 5, with 10 bases in between. CDR3 loop: CATAQDRNTIYF. The CDR3 DNA reads TGTGCCACCGCACAGGACAGAAACACCATATATTTT.

The rearrangement uses TRBV2 and TRBJ2-3; a possible D gene is TRBD2 (5 bases). Trimming took off 3 bases at V and 6 bases at J, with 16 bases between the two ends. The CDR3 extends over 15 amino acids. Germline lookup yields CDR1 SNHLY and CDR2 FYNNEI. DNA of the CDR3: TGTGCCAGCAGTGAGGAGAGAGGGTTTGCGGATACGCAGTATTTT. This gives the protein CASSEERGFADTQYF.

The J gene is TRBJ2-5, the V gene TRBV7-2; D might be TRBD1 (5 bases). Trimming pared 5 bases from V and 2 bases from J, leaving 12 bases between. Germline-derived CDR1 and CDR2 are SGHTA and FQGNSA. This CDR3 has 14 residues. The CDR3 DNA sequence: TGTGCCAGCAGCCGCTACCAGGGACAAGAGACCCAGTACTTC. Its protein product is CASSRYQGQETQYF.

DNA for the CDR3: TGTGCCAGCAGCACCCTGGGACAGGGTGGGACTGAAGCTTTCTTT. Amino acids: CASSTLGQGGTEAFF. The genes are TRBV5-5 and TRBJ1-1, with 9 bases fitting TRBD1. From germline, CDR1 is SGHKS and CDR2 YYEKEE (reference sequence). CDR3 length: 15 residues. V lost 4 bases, J lost 5 bases, and 9 bases stayed unmatched.

Only a few counts were recorded for this clone. V usage is TRBV2 and J usage is TRBJ1-1; TRBD1 is a possible D gene (5 bases). The CDR3 is made up of 14 amino acids. Per germline, CDR1 SNHLY and CDR2 FYNNEI. The V end lost 7 bases, the J end lost 1 base, and 13 bases lay between the germline ends. The CDR3 bases are TGTGCCAGCATCCAGGGAAGTTGGAACACTGAAGCTTTCTTT. Encoded protein: CASIQGSWNTEAFF.

The CDR3 DNA reads as TGTGCCAGCAGCTCGTATAGCACAGATACGCAGTATTTT. Its protein product is CASSSYSTDTQYF. V gene TRBV5-6 combines with J gene TRBJ2-3; no definite D call. CDR1 is SGHDT, CDR2 YYEEEE, per germline. The CDR3 is made up of 13 amino acids. Trimming took off 3 bases at V and 0 bases at J, with 5 bases between the two ends.

The sample holds one count of this clone. CDR3 region: CASSPETGGRPIAKNIQYF. The CDR3 DNA reads as TGCGCCAGCAGCCCGGAGACAGGGGGCCGACCGATAGCCAAAAACATTCAGTACTTC. The chain joins TRBV5-1 to TRBJ2-4, with 10 bases matching TRBD1. CDR3 length: 19 residues. V shed 4 bases and J 0 bases; nucleotides not matched to a gene: 13. Germline lookup yields CDR1 SGHRS and CDR2 YFSETQ.

This chain joins TRBV24-1 and TRBJ2-1; 12 bases are a match to TRBD2. Trimming cost V 4 bases and J 7 bases; bases outside gene matches: 4. CDR1 and CDR2 from the germline V gene are KGHDR and SFDVKD. This CDR3 comprises 15 residues. CDR3 amino acids: CATSDPGTSGNEQFF. DNA for the CDR3: TGTGCCACCAGTGACCCCGGGACTAGCGGGAATGAGCAGTTCTTC.

The rearrangement joins TRBV19 to TRBJ1-6; no reliable D call. This CDR3 has 14 residues. Deletions cut 6 bases from V and 10 bases from J, with 16 bases between. Per the germline V gene, CDR1 is LNHDA and CDR2 is SQIVND (reference sequence). In DNA, the CDR3 is TGTGCCAGTAGACTAGACGGGGAGGGCTCACCCCTCCACTTT. It is translated as CASRLDGEGSPLHF.

The V and J genes are TRBV7-2 and TRBJ2-7; TRBD2 is a possible D gene (6 bases). V dropped 8 bases and J dropped 3 bases, with 14 bases sitting between them. Germline V gene data show CDR1 as SGHTA and CDR2 as FQGNSA. The CDR3 length is 13 residues. The CDR3 is CASEGNSGYEQYF. For the CDR3, the DNA is TGTGCCAGCGAAGGTAATAGCGGCTACGAGCAGTACTTC.

The rearrangement links TRBV27 to TRBJ2-7, with TRBD1 matching over 8 bases. With V trimmed by 3 bases and J by 5 bases, 3 bases remained unmatched. CDR3 size: 13 residues. Germline V gene sequence: CDR1 MNHEY, CDR2 SMNVEV (reference sequence). CDR3 nucleotides: TGTGCCAGCAGTTTCGCCAGGGGGCACGAGCAGTACTTC. Translating it yields CASSFARGHEQYF.

This chain uses TRBV5-1 with TRBJ2-1; D unclear. Germline assignment: CDR1 SGHRS and CDR2 YFSETQ. The length of the CDR3 is 13 residues. V was trimmed by 1 base and J by 6 bases, leaving 8 bases between them. The CDR3 coding sequence is TGCGCCAGCAGCTTGAGCACGGGCAATGAGCAGTTCTTC. It specifies CASSLSTGNEQFF.

The chain is built from TRBV7-6 and TRBJ2-5; 8 bases agree with TRBD1. The germline CDR1 and CDR2 sequences are SGHVS and FNYEAQ. The CDR3 has 16 residues. V gave up 5 bases and J gave up 0 bases; unmatched junction bases: 8. The CDR3 bases are TGTGCCAGCAGCCGATTGACAGGGGACTACCAAGAGACCCAGTACTTC. Its translation: CASSRLTGDYQETQYF.

The table lists this clone with a count of one. This sequence joins TRBV25-1 and TRBJ1-2; 8 bases fit TRBD1. Germline CDR1 reads MGHDK; CDR2 reads SYGVNS. There are 14 residues in the CDR3. Trimming cost V 2 bases and J 10 bases; bases outside gene matches: 9. CDR3 DNA sequence: TGTGCCAGCAGTGAACGCGGACAGGGACTGGACTACACCTTC. As protein: CASSERGQGLDYTF.

The chain carries TRBV27 and TRBJ2-1, with TRBD1 matching over 9 bases. Germline V gene lookup returns CDR1 MNHEY and CDR2 SMNVEV (reference sequence). J lost 6 bases, V lost 6 bases, and 15 bases had no gene match. This CDR3 is 17 amino acids long. DNA of the CDR3: TGTGCCAGCAGCCTAGCGTGGGGGACAGGGCGACGCAATGAGCAGTTCTTC. As protein: CASSLAWGTGRRNEQFF.

This clone was picked up a small number of times. This chain links TRBV7-8 with TRBJ2-5; possibly TRBD1 for D (5 bases). Trimming took off 7 bases at V and 5 bases at J, with 17 bases between the two ends. The CDR3 length is 14 residues. The germline CDR1 and CDR2 sequences are SGHVS and FQNEAQ. Here the CDR3 reads CASISIGVGETQYF. The DNA of the CDR3 is TGTGCCAGCATCTCCATAGGGGTAGGGGAGACCCAGTACTTC.

The CDR3 nucleotides read TGTGCCAGCAGTACCCCCACAGGGGGCGACGGGGCCAACGTCCTGACTTTC. This codes for CASSTPTGGDGANVLTF. V is TRBV25-1 and J is TRBJ2-6, with TRBD1 matching over 9 bases. Germline CDR1 and CDR2: MGHDK and SYGVNS. This CDR3 is 17 amino acids long. J gave up 4 bases and V 5 bases, and 9 bases lay outside the gene matches. Based on the CDR3 plus reference TRBV25-1 and TRBJ2-6, the full variable domain is EADIYQTPRYLVIGTGKKITLECSQTMGHDKMYWYQQDPGMELHLIHYSYGVNSTEKGDLSSESTVSRIRTEHFPLTLESARPSHTSQYLCASSTPTGGDGANVLTFGAGSRLTVL.

V usage is TRBV24-1 and J usage is TRBJ2-4; tentatively, D is TRBD2 (5 bases). Germline assignment: CDR1 KGHDR and CDR2 SFDVKD. V was trimmed by 4 bases and J by 3 bases, leaving 18 bases between them. The CDR3 sequence is 17 residues long. The CDR3 is CATSDPPGRGGKNIQYF. CDR3 coding DNA: TGTGCCACCAGTGACCCTCCTGGCCGGGGTGGCAAAAACATTCAGTACTTC.

The J gene is TRBJ1-3, the V gene TRBV5-6; possibly TRBD1 for D (6 bases). Germline V gene sequence: CDR1 SGHDT, CDR2 YYEEEE. V lost 4 bases to trimming and J lost 0 bases, with 17 bases between them. The length of the CDR3 is 17 residues. CDR3 bases: TGTGCCAGCAGCGGGGAGACAGGCAGGAACTCTGGAAACACCATATATTTT. Amino acids: CASSGETGRNSGNTIYF.

The chain couples TRBV5-4 to TRBJ2-6; TRBD1 agrees at 9 bases. The CDR3 consists of 18 residues. With V trimmed by 4 bases and J by 0 bases, 8 bases remained unmatched. Germline values: CDR1 SGHNT, CDR2 YYREEE (reference sequence). CDR3 DNA sequence: TGTGCCAGCAGCCGCAAACAGGGGGCGACCTCTGGGGCCAACGTCCTGACTTTC. Its translation: CASSRKQGATSGANVLTF.

This clone has a handful of counts. The rearrangement links TRBV11-2 to TRBJ2-3; D call uncertain. CDR3 size: 15 residues. Trimming removed 5 bases from V and 4 bases from J, with 16 bases in between. The germline gives CDR1 SGHAT, CDR2 FQNNGV. As DNA, the CDR3 is TGTGCCAGCAGCCTGACTGGGTCTAGTGCAGATACGCAGTATTTT. Its protein product is CASSLTGSSADTQYF.

The rearrangement joins TRBV27 to TRBJ2-5, with D tentatively TRBD1 (6 bases). Trimming pared 5 bases from V and 9 bases from J, leaving 19 bases between. The CDR3 runs 14 residues. Germline V gene data show CDR1 as MNHEY and CDR2 as SMNVEV (reference sequence). CDR3 amino acids: CASSLHERSGAQYF. In DNA, the CDR3 is TGTGCCAGCAGTCTGCATGAGCGGTCAGGGGCCCAGTACTTC.

V is TRBV7-9 and J is TRBJ1-4; TRBD1 aligns across 7 bases. The V segment lost 5 bases and the J segment 7 bases; nucleotides outside the gene matches: 13. The CDR3 is 16 residues long. The germline V gene has CDR1 SEHNR and CDR2 FQNEAQ (reference sequence). CDR3 DNA sequence: TGTGCCAGCAGCCGGGGACAGCTCGGGATGGGTGAAAAACTGTTTTTT. Amino acid sequence: CASSRGQLGMGEKLFF.

The chain joins TRBV7-9 to TRBJ2-5, with 13 bases identical to TRBD2. Per germline, CDR1 SEHNR and CDR2 FQNEAQ (reference sequence). The CDR3 length is 17 residues. With 5 bases clipped from V and 3 bases from J, the junction kept 9 bases outside the gene matches. This chain's CDR3 is CASSRRRTSGGEETQYF. The DNA for the CDR3 is TGTGCCAGCAGCCGACGCAGGACTAGCGGGGGAGAAGAGACCCAGTACTTC.